The 21 T cell receptor beta chains given below trace back to one sample, sequenced in a study of shared clonotypes between healthy human individuals. Profiled with immunoSEQ multiplex PCR; TCRdb holds only in-frame clones, not every one. The sample includes roughly 2,300,000 clones, around 92% of them seen just once. Sequenced material: naive CD4+ T cells from PBMCs. Subset described: CD45RA+ positively selected. All receptors derive from a man younger than 35 in good health. Some clones in this sample may be carry-over from other donors' samples.

This rearrangement joins TRBV5-1 to TRBJ2-1, with TRBD2 matching over 9 bases. Germline V lookup: CDR1 SGHRS, CDR2 YFSETQ. V shed 4 bases and J 11 bases; nucleotides not matched to a gene: 10. This CDR3 region has 14 residues. The CDR3 DNA sequence: TGCGCCAGCAGCCCGGGACTAGCTGCCGTACAGCAGTTCTTC. Amino acid sequence: CASSPGLAAVQQFF.

This clone has just a few counts. Within the sample, other DNA sequences also encode this same CDR3. The chain recombines TRBV11-2 with TRBJ1-2; D possibly corresponds to TRBD1 (6 bases). CDR3 size: 11 residues. The germline V gene has CDR1 SGHAT and CDR2 FQNNGV. V lost 5 bases and J lost 7, with 8 bases in between. The CDR3 bases are TGTGCCAGCAGCCTAGGGGGTGGCTACACCTTC. Its translation is CASSLGGGYTF.

The CDR3 DNA sequence: TGTGCCAGCTCACCAGGTGTTAGCGAAACCCTCGAGCAGTACTTC. It yields the protein CASSPGVSETLEQYF. The chain is built from TRBV18 and TRBJ2-7; a possible D gene is TRBD2 (5 bases). V was pared by 2 bases and J by 6 bases, with 17 bases between. This CDR3 region has 15 residues. Germline V gene lookup returns CDR1 KGHSH and CDR2 LQKENI.

This sequence joins TRBV4-1 and TRBJ2-1; 12 nucleotides line up with TRBD2. The CDR3 totals 16 residues. Unmatched junction bases numbered 14, after V lost 4 bases and J lost 13 bases. Per germline, CDR1 MGHRA and CDR2 YSYEKL. In nucleotides, the CDR3 is TGCGCCAGCAGCCTAGGGACATCAGGACTAGCGGGATTCCAGTTCTTC. Its protein is CASSLGTSGLAGFQFF.

The table lists this clone with a count of one. This sequence joins TRBV7-3 and TRBJ2-1; D possibly corresponds to TRBD2 (6 bases). From germline, CDR1 is SGHTA and CDR2 FQGTGA. The CDR3 is 17 residues long. The ends were cut back, 5 bases at V and 5 bases at J, with 22 bases in the middle. The CDR3 region is CASSPRGLGWGDNEQFF. CDR3 in DNA: TGTGCCAGCAGCCCCCGCGGGTTGGGGTGGGGGGACAATGAGCAGTTCTTC. Together with reference TRBV7-3 and TRBJ2-1, the CDR3 gives the full variable domain: GAGVSQTPSNKVTEKGKYVELRCDPISGHTALYWYRQSLGQGPEFLIYFQGTGAADDSGLPNDRFFAVRPEGSVSTLKIQRTERGDSAVYLCASSPRGLGWGDNEQFFGPGTRLTVL.

The genes are TRBV19 and TRBJ2-3, with 8 bases matching TRBD2. Per the germline V gene, CDR1 is LNHDA and CDR2 is SQIVND (reference sequence). This CDR3 comprises 15 residues. The CDR3 region is CASQPPGRGGNTQYF. CDR3 DNA sequence: TGTGCGAGTCAACCGCCGGGACGCGGGGGGAATACGCAGTATTTT.

The CDR3 region has the DNA TGTGCCTGGAGTGTAAGGGGGACTTCACAAGAGACCCAGTACTTC. Protein sequence: CAWSVRGTSQETQYF. This rearrangement joins TRBV30 to TRBJ2-5, with D perhaps given as TRBD1 or TRBD2 (6 bases each). Trimming shortened V by 0 bases and J by 2 bases, and 13 bases separated the two germline ends. Germline V gives CDR1 GTSNPN, CDR2 SVGIG (reference sequence). The CDR3 is made up of 15 amino acids.

In regard to this clone: Other DNA sequences in the same sample also yield this CDR3. V gene TRBV5-1 combines with J gene TRBJ2-7; D might be TRBD2 (5 bases). Trimming stripped 0 bases from V and 2 bases from J, with 9 bases between. The length of the CDR3 is 14 residues. Germline V gene data show CDR1 as SGHRS and CDR2 as YFSETQ. The CDR3 sequence is CASSLAGEAYEQYF. In DNA form, the CDR3 reads TGCGCCAGCAGCTTGGCCGGGGAAGCCTACGAGCAGTACTTC.

The J gene is TRBJ2-7, the V gene TRBV7-6, with 11 bases identical to TRBD1. Germline CDR1 reads SGHVS; CDR2 reads FNYEAQ. V trimming: 5 bases; J trimming: 3 bases; junction bases outside the gene matches: 12. The CDR3 extends over 17 amino acids. The CDR3 reads CASSTRDRGAVGYEQYF. As DNA, the CDR3 is TGTGCCAGCAGCACCCGGGACAGGGGGGCTGTTGGCTACGAGCAGTACTTC.

The rearrangement links TRBV27 to TRBJ1-2, with TRBD1 identical over 11 bases. V was clipped by 8 bases and J by 3 bases; unmatched bases: 8. The CDR3 runs to 15 residues. Germline V gene lookup returns CDR1 MNHEY and CDR2 SMNVEV (reference sequence). CDR3 loop: CASGGQGESYYGYTF. The CDR3 bases are TGTGCCAGCGGGGGACAGGGGGAATCCTACTATGGCTACACCTTC.

The V gene is TRBV5-5, the J gene TRBJ1-1; D gene ambiguous. With 8 bases removed from V and 3 bases from J, the gap between germline ends came to 20 bases. Looked up from germline, CDR1 is SGHKS and CDR2 is YYEKEE (reference sequence). This CDR3 has 15 residues. Here the CDR3 reads CASIFGGVGDTEAFF. The DNA of the CDR3 is TGTGCCAGTATATTTGGCGGGGTCGGTGACACTGAAGCTTTCTTT. The full variable domain, its missing parts supplied by reference TRBV5-5 and TRBJ1-1, is DAGVTQSPTHLIKTRGQQVTLRCSPISGHKSVSWYQQVLGQGPQFIFQYYEKEERGRGNFPDRFSARQFPNYSSELNVNALLLGDSALYLCASIFGGVGDTEAFFGQGTRLTVV.

The count of this clone is one. The chain couples TRBV6-1 to TRBJ2-7; TRBD2 matches at 13 bases. The junction had 3 bases not matched to a gene; V was cut back by 8 bases and J by 2 bases. The germline gives CDR1 MNHNS, CDR2 SASEGT. The CDR3 contains 14 residues. The DNA for the CDR3 is TGTGCCAGCTCAGGACTAGCGGGAGCCTACGAGCAGTACTTC. Its protein is CASSGLAGAYEQYF.

The chain couples TRBV18 to TRBJ1-5, with 7 bases identical to TRBD1. The length of the CDR3 is 14 residues. Per the germline V gene, CDR1 is KGHSH and CDR2 is LQKENI. Trimming removed 5 bases from V and 3 bases from J; junction bases left unmatched: 4. This CDR3 is CASSVQGTNQPQHF. The CDR3 DNA follows: TGTGCCAGCTCAGTACAGGGGACCAATCAGCCCCAGCATTTT.

The chain carries TRBV7-3 and TRBJ2-1, with 9 bases identical to TRBD2. Looked up from germline, CDR1 is SGHTA and CDR2 is FQGTGA. The CDR3 covers 16 residues. Germline trimming cut 5 bases from V and 7 bases from J; bases unmatched to any gene: 12. CDR3 nucleotide sequence: TGTGCCAGCAGCCGTTCGCCTAGCGGGACGAGGAATGAGCAGTTCTTC. Translated: CASSRSPSGTRNEQFF. The complete variable domain, with remaining parts taken from reference TRBV7-3 and TRBJ2-1, reads GAGVSQTPSNKVTEKGKYVELRCDPISGHTALYWYRQSLGQGPEFLIYFQGTGAADDSGLPNDRFFAVRPEGSVSTLKIQRTERGDSAVYLCASSRSPSGTRNEQFFGPGTRLTVL.

This chain joins TRBV7-9 and TRBJ2-3; 7 bases are shared with TRBD1. CDR3 size: 13 residues. Trimming took 3 bases from V and 6 from J; bases not matched to a gene: 3. The germline V gene encodes CDR1 SEHNR and CDR2 FQNEAQ (reference sequence). CDR3 in amino acids: CASSFDRVDTQYF. The CDR3 coding sequence is TGTGCCAGCAGCTTCGACAGGGTGGATACGCAGTATTTT.

A word on this clone: Other DNA sequences within the sample encode an identical CDR3. The CDR3 coding sequence is TGCGCCAGCAGCTCGGGACAGAATCAGCCCCAGCATTTT. Protein product: CASSSGQNQPQHF. The chain carries TRBV5-1 and TRBJ1-5; 7 positions agree with TRBD1. CDR1 and CDR2 (germline): SGHRS, YFSETQ. V dropped 3 bases and J dropped 4; count of bases not matched to a gene: 1. The CDR3 loop spans 13 amino acids.

The V gene is TRBV5-1, the J gene TRBJ2-2; D perhaps matches TRBD2 (6 bases). V was cut by 5 bases and J by 5 bases, with 10 bases left in between. The CDR3 covers 13 residues. Germline CDR1 SGHRS, CDR2 YFSETQ. DNA for the CDR3: TGCGCCAGCAGACGGGAGCGGACCGGGGAGCTGTTTTTT. Translating it yields CASRRERTGELFF.

The chain joins TRBV5-1 to TRBJ1-6, with D possibly TRBD1 on 6 matching bases. The CDR3 consists of 14 residues. Per germline, CDR1 SGHRS and CDR2 YFSETQ. V shed 4 bases and J shed 7 bases, with 12 bases lying between them. CDR3 region: CASSGRDTNSPLHF. The CDR3, as DNA: TGCGCCAGCAGCGGCCGGGACACAAATTCACCCCTCCACTTT. Combining the CDR3 with reference TRBV5-1 and TRBJ1-6 gives the whole variable domain KAGVTQTPRYLIKTRGQQVTLSCSPISGHRSVSWYQQTPGQGLQFLFEYFSETQRNKGNFPGRFSGRQFSNSRSEMNVSTLELGDSALYLCASSGRDTNSPLHFGNGTRLTVT.

The rearrangement links TRBV7-9 to TRBJ2-3; D gene unclear. Between the trimmed V and J ends, which lost 5 bases and 4 bases, there was a span of 10 bases. The CDR3 is made up of 13 amino acids. In germline, CDR1 is SEHNR, CDR2 FQNEAQ (reference sequence). The CDR3 sequence is CASSPDGADTQYF. CDR3 sequence (DNA): TGTGCCAGCAGCCCCGACGGAGCAGATACGCAGTATTTT. The full variable domain, completed using reference TRBV7-9 and TRBJ2-3, is DTGVSQNPRHKITKRGQNVTFRCDPISEHNRLYWYRQTLGQGPEFLTYFQNEAQLEKSRLLSDRFSAERPKGSFSTLEIQRTEQGDSAMYLCASSPDGADTQYFGPGTRLTVL.

The CDR3 sequence is CGVRATPGSYEQYF. CDR3 DNA: TGTGGAGTGAGGGCCACCCCTGGGTCCTACGAGCAGTACTTC. The rearrangement uses TRBV7-2 and TRBJ2-7; a possible D gene is TRBD2 (5 bases). The germline gives CDR1 SGHTA, CDR2 FQGNSA. The CDR3 totals 14 residues.

This sequence joins TRBV28 and TRBJ2-7, with 8 positions matching TRBD1. The V segment lost 4 bases and the J segment 3 bases; nucleotides outside the gene matches: 20. The CDR3 sequence is 19 residues long. Germline CDR1 and CDR2: MDHEN and SYDVKM. CDR3 region: CASSSFQGALGNLVYEQYF. The CDR3 region has the DNA TGTGCCAGCAGTTCGTTCCAGGGGGCGCTGGGAAATCTTGTCTACGAGCAGTACTTC. Combining the CDR3 with reference TRBV28 and TRBJ2-7 gives the whole variable domain DVKVTQSSRYLVKRTGEKVFLECVQDMDHENMFWYRQDPGLGLRLIYFSYDVKMKEKGDIPEGYSVSREKKERFSLILESASTNQTSMYLCASSSFQGALGNLVYEQYFGPGTRLTVT.